This entry features one TCR beta chain sequence. As yet, its antigen is unknown. The record originates from a study of shared clonotypes between healthy human individuals. Study observations and caveats: Naive CD4 clonotype sharing across four donors was about 5%. All-four-donor shared clonotypes had higher generation probabilities than non-shared clonotypes did.

The authors split each subset's genomic DNA evenly across several immunoSEQ plates. In replicate PCRs of sorted subsets, roughly 200 ng DNA, approximately 30,000 T cell genomes, was used. The data were produced by immunoSEQ multiplex PCR, yet TCRdb's version contains in-frame clones alone and is incomplete. In the table there are some 2,000,000 clones, roughly 95% of which are singletons. CD8 cells regarded as naive lacked CD45RO, were positively chosen for CCR7, and omitted terminally differentiated effector memory CD45RA+ cells. Germline V lookup: CDR1 SNHLY, CDR2 FYNNEI. The germline V and J ends were trimmed by 1 base and 1 base, with 11 bases remaining between them. This CDR3 comprises 15 residues.

The clonotype originates from a man younger than 35 in good health. V and J are TRBV2 and TRBJ2-7; D is undetermined. Sequenced material: naive CD8+ T cells sorted from blood. The CDR3 region has the DNA TGTGCCAGCAGTGAAGGCCAGACAAATTCCTACGAGCAGTACTTC. This encodes CASSEGQTNSYEQYF.